One sample yielded the 31 T cell receptor beta chains listed below, sequenced in a study of blood T cell repertoires in COVID-19. Sequenced by immunoSEQ multiplex PCR; TCRdb stores in-frame clones only, minus some. The repertoire consists of 130,000 or so clones, with roughly 86% occurring once and the leading ten covering about an eighth. Sequenced material: peripheral blood. Source of these receptors: a woman aged 70-85 years with COVID-19, enrolled during active disease.

The chain uses TRBV5-4 and TRBJ2-3; D is unresolved. V was shortened by 0 bases and J by 6 bases, with 17 bases between the two germline ends. The CDR3 contains 16 residues. CDR1 SGHNT and CDR2 YYREEE come from the germline V gene (reference sequence). The CDR3 spells CASSLGSGRLADTQYF. The CDR3 DNA reads TGTGCCAGCAGCTTGGGATCGGGTAGGCTGGCGGATACGCAGTATTTT.

The V call is TRBV14, the J call TRBJ1-1, with D unclear. V lost 5 bases to trimming and J lost 9 bases, with 22 bases between them. The germline V gene encodes CDR1 SGHDN and CDR2 FVKESK. This CDR3 is 15 amino acids long. The CDR3, as DNA: TGTGCCAGCAGCTTACCGTCCCAAGGAGGGATTAAAGCTTTCTTT. Protein: CASSLPSQGGIKAFF. The full variable domain, rest sourced from reference TRBV14 and TRBJ1-1, is EAGVTQFPSHSVIEKGQTVTLRCDPISGHDNLYWYRRVMGKEIKFLLHFVKESKQDESGMPNNRFLAERTGGTYSTLKVQPAELEDSGVYFCASSLPSQGGIKAFFGQGTRLTVV.

CDR3 sequence reads: CASSPLLAGSPSTGELFF. DNA of the CDR3: TGTGCCAGCAGCCCACTACTAGCGGGGTCCCCCTCCACCGGGGAGCTGTTTTTT. The chain joins TRBV5-4 to TRBJ2-2; 10 bases align to TRBD2. V lost 4 bases and J lost 4; bases outside the gene matches: 13. The CDR3 runs to 18 residues. CDR1 is SGHNT, CDR2 YYREEE, per germline (reference sequence).

This chain uses TRBV28 with TRBJ1-5; the D is unclear. Germline CDR1 MDHEN, CDR2 SYDVKM. V shed 3 bases and J shed 5 bases, with 5 bases lying between them. This CDR3 has 12 amino acids. CDR3 DNA: TGTGCCAGCAGTTTCGGGTATCAGCCCCAGCATTTT. Translation gives CASSFGYQPQHF.

This chain joins TRBV11-3 and TRBJ2-3; D ambiguous. Germline lookup yields CDR1 SGHNT and CDR2 YENEEA. V lost 4 bases and J lost 0, with 8 bases in between. The CDR3 consists of 14 residues. The CDR3, as DNA: TGTGCCAGCAGCTCCGCACGGAGCACAGATACGCAGTATTTT. Translating it yields CASSSARSTDTQYF.

This sequence joins TRBV4-1 and TRBJ1-2; 10 bases are shared with TRBD1. Trimming removed 3 bases from V and 3 bases from J; junction bases left unmatched: 7. The CDR3 spans 16 residues. From germline, CDR1 is MGHRA and CDR2 YSYEKL. CDR3 nucleotide sequence: TGCGCCAGCAGCCAGGCACCGGGACAGGGGTACTATGGCTACACCTTC. Translated: CASSQAPGQGYYGYTF.

This chain connects TRBV7-8 to TRBJ2-3; 7 positions agree with TRBD1. With 1 base clipped from V and 13 bases from J, the junction kept 14 bases outside the gene matches. The V gene's germline CDR1 is SGHVS and CDR2 FQNEAQ. The CDR3 is 15 amino acids. CDR3 region: CASSLGDRAQAWEYF. In DNA form, the CDR3 reads TGTGCCAGCAGCTTAGGGGACAGAGCGCAAGCATGGGAGTATTTT.

This clone was detected many times. The chain uses TRBV24-1 and TRBJ2-5, with D possibly matching TRBD2 (6 bases). This CDR3 is 16 amino acids long. Germline V gives CDR1 KGHDR, CDR2 SFDVKD. V lost 1 base, J lost 5 bases, and 16 bases lay in between. This CDR3 reads CATSDFGFREVETQYF. In nucleotides, the CDR3 is TGTGCCACCAGTGATTTCGGTTTCAGGGAGGTGGAGACCCAGTACTTC.

J is TRBJ2-2 and V is TRBV29-1; tentatively, D is TRBD2 (7 bases). Germline values: CDR1 SQVTM, CDR2 ANQGSEA. Trimming stripped 6 bases from V and 7 bases from J, with 12 bases between. This CDR3 has 12 residues. CDR3 in amino acids: CSVAGAVGELFF. CDR3 DNA: TGCAGCGTGGCGGGGGCGGTCGGGGAGCTGTTTTTT.

The V and J genes are TRBV6-5 and TRBJ1-2; 7 bases fit TRBD1. The CDR3 spans 14 residues. Germline CDR1 is MNHEY and CDR2 is SVGAGI. V shed 4 bases, J shed 3 bases, and the junction held 5 bases outside the gene matches. The CDR3 region is CASSSAQGDYGYTF. The CDR3 DNA reads as TGTGCCAGCAGTTCGGCCCAGGGGGACTATGGCTACACCTTC.

The V and J genes are TRBV7-8 and TRBJ2-7; D remains ambiguous. V was pared by 1 base and J by 0 bases, with 7 bases between. In germline, CDR1 is SGHVS, CDR2 FQNEAQ. The CDR3 consists of 14 residues. CDR3 DNA sequence: TGTGCCAGCAGCTTAGATCGGGTCTCCTACGAGCAGTACTTC. Protein sequence: CASSLDRVSYEQYF.

This chain joins TRBV6-5 and TRBJ1-4; perhaps TRBD1 as D (6 bases). From germline, CDR1 is MNHEY and CDR2 SVGAGI. This CDR3 has 15 residues. Trimming took off 2 bases at V and 7 bases at J, with 14 bases between the two ends. The CDR3 DNA is TGTGCCAGCAGTTACGTGGCAGGGGTTCGTGAAAAACTGTTTTTT. It translates to CASSYVAGVREKLFF.

The chain is built from TRBV28 and TRBJ1-5, with D perhaps matching TRBD1 (6 bases). This CDR3 spans 13 amino acids. Germline assignment: CDR1 MDHEN and CDR2 SYDVKM. V was pared by 7 bases and J by 6 bases, with 13 bases between. The CDR3 coding sequence is TGTGCCAGCACATACCCAGGGGCTCAGCCCCAGCATTTT. Translated, it gives CASTYPGAQPQHF.

Comment on this clone: No DNA is shown, since the ends of the CDR3 on it are uncertain; the CDR3 is the one TCRdb lists. V is TRBV7-9 and J is TRBJ1-1. In germline, CDR1 is SEHNR, CDR2 FQNEAQ (reference sequence). The CDR3 totals 15 residues, both ends included. This CDR3 reads CASSFGSGSNTEAFF.

The V gene is TRBV5-1, the J gene TRBJ2-7, with no clear D. CDR1 SGHRS and CDR2 YFSETQ come from the germline V gene. CDR3 length: 12 amino acids. Trimming took off 2 bases at V and 2 bases at J, with 5 bases between the two ends. CDR3 in amino acids: CASSLNTYEQYF. The CDR3, as DNA: TGCGCCAGCAGCTTAAATACCTACGAGCAGTACTTC. The whole variable domain, filled in from reference TRBV5-1 and TRBJ2-7, reads KAGVTQTPRYLIKTRGQQVTLSCSPISGHRSVSWYQQTPGQGLQFLFEYFSETQRNKGNFPGRFSGRQFSNSRSEMNVSTLELGDSALYLCASSLNTYEQYFGPGTRLTVT.

The chain joins TRBV9 to TRBJ1-5, with 9 positions matching TRBD1. The germline CDR1 and CDR2 sequences are SGDLS and YYNGEE. V was clipped by 3 bases and J by 5 bases; unmatched bases: 0. The CDR3 loop spans 13 amino acids. The CDR3 nucleotides are TGTGCCAGCAGCGGGGACAGGGATCAGCCCCAGCATTTT. The encoded protein is CASSGDRDQPQHF.

This chain links TRBV5-1 with TRBJ1-5, with 7 positions matching TRBD1. CDR1 is SGHRS and CDR2 is YFSETQ in the germline V gene. After removal of 0 bases from V and 2 bases from J, the junction contained 2 bases not matched to a gene. This CDR3 is built from 15 residues. Here the CDR3 reads CASSLEGGGNQPQHF. The CDR3 DNA sequence: TGCGCCAGCAGCTTGGAAGGGGGCGGCAATCAGCCCCAGCATTTT.

J is TRBJ1-5 and V is TRBV28; D not resolved. The CDR3 is made up of 20 amino acids. The V and J ends lost 7 bases and 0 bases respectively, with 28 bases between them. Germline V CDR1 and CDR2: MDHEN, SYDVKM. CDR3 nucleotides: TGTGCCAGCACCTCTCAGAGGTTTTCCAGACTAGGTTATAGCAATCAGCCCCAGCATTTT. Its translation is CASTSQRFSRLGYSNQPQHF.

J is TRBJ1-2 and V is TRBV10-3; weak D call: TRBD1 (5 bases). The germline CDR1 and CDR2 sequences are ENHRY and SYGVKD. V lost 6 bases and J lost 2, with 7 bases in between. The CDR3 extends over 12 amino acids. The CDR3 here is CAIRQENYGYTF. CDR3 bases: TGTGCCATCAGACAGGAGAACTATGGCTACACCTTC.

The chain carries TRBV7-2 and TRBJ1-1; the D gene is possibly TRBD1 (6 bases). Germline V CDR1 and CDR2: SGHTA, FQGNSA. This CDR3 is 13 amino acids long. Trimming left V 7 bases short and J 5 bases short, with 14 bases between. The CDR3 DNA follows: TGTGCCAGCATCACAGGGCGGGCAACTGAAGCTTTCTTT. This gives the protein CASITGRATEAFF.

The J gene is TRBJ2-3, the V gene TRBV27; tentatively, D is TRBD2 (5 bases). This CDR3 is 15 amino acids long. In germline, CDR1 is MNHEY, CDR2 SMNVEV (reference sequence). The V end was cut by 5 bases, the J end by 0 bases, with 12 bases between. The CDR3 region is CASSPRRTSTDTQYF. As DNA, the CDR3 is TGTGCCAGCAGTCCGAGACGGACTAGCACAGATACGCAGTATTTT.

The rearrangement joins TRBV6-1 to TRBJ2-5; tentative D call: TRBD2 (6 bases). The germline CDR1 and CDR2 sequences are MNHNS and SASEGT. CDR3 length: 16 residues. Deletions cut 4 bases from V and 5 bases from J, with 20 bases between. CDR3 residues: CASSGSEGRGRETQYF. The CDR3 bases are TGTGCCAGCAGTGGGAGTGAGGGGCGGGGACGTGAGACCCAGTACTTC.

This chain links TRBV28 with TRBJ2-3, with TRBD2 matching over 8 bases. This CDR3 is 16 amino acids long. Trimming took 5 bases from V and 2 from J; bases not matched to a gene: 9. Germline V lookup: CDR1 MDHEN, CDR2 SYDVKM. CDR3 amino acids: CASSSPAGASTDTQYF. The CDR3 coding sequence is TGTGCCAGCAGTAGCCCAGCGGGGGCCTCCACAGATACGCAGTATTTT.

The gene calls are TRBV27 and TRBJ2-4; TRBD1 might be the D (6 bases). CDR3 length: 19 residues. V lost 2 bases and J lost 1, with 21 bases in between. Germline values: CDR1 MNHEY, CDR2 SMNVEV (reference sequence). The CDR3 here is CASSLGMGWGRGAKNIQYF. The CDR3 DNA reads as TGTGCCAGCAGTTTAGGGATGGGGTGGGGGCGAGGGGCCAAAAACATTCAGTACTTC.

For the CDR3, the DNA is TGCGCCAGCAGCCGCGAGGGGACAACAGATACGCAGTATTTT. Amino acid sequence: CASSREGTTDTQYF. This chain joins TRBV5-1 and TRBJ2-3; possible D gene TRBD1, 6 bases. V was pared by 4 bases and J by 3 bases, with 12 bases between. Germline CDR1 SGHRS, CDR2 YFSETQ. The CDR3 consists of 14 residues.

The chain uses TRBV10-2 and TRBJ2-5; TRBD2 matches 8 bases. J was trimmed by 4 bases and V by 0 bases; bases with no gene match: 4. Germline assignment: CDR1 WSHSY and CDR2 SAAADI. The CDR3 has 15 residues. The CDR3 sequence: CASSESRGAGETQYF. The CDR3 DNA follows: TGCGCCAGCAGTGAGTCGCGGGGGGCAGGAGAGACCCAGTACTTC.

The CDR3 bases are TGTGCCAGCTCCCGGACTAGTCGTATGGAGACCCAGTACTTC. It translates to CASSRTSRMETQYF. The rearrangement joins TRBV18 to TRBJ2-5; 7 bases line up with TRBD2. The CDR3 is 14 residues long. J was trimmed by 5 bases and V by 6 bases; bases with no gene match: 9. Per germline, CDR1 KGHSH and CDR2 LQKENI.

V is TRBV2 and J is TRBJ1-4; TRBD1 might be the D (5 bases). Trimming stripped 2 bases from V and 7 bases from J, with 8 bases between. Germline loops: CDR1 SNHLY, CDR2 FYNNEI. The CDR3 extends over 13 amino acids. In DNA form, the CDR3 reads TGTGCCAGCAGTGAAAGCAGGGTTGAAAAACTGTTTTTT. Protein: CASSESRVEKLFF.

With regard to this clone: The junction shows a germline mismatch at one end, possibly a read error. V usage is TRBV9 and J usage is TRBJ1-6; 9 positions agree with TRBD1. Germline CDR1 reads SGDLS; CDR2 reads YYNGEE. This CDR3 contains 14 residues. CDR3 in DNA: TGTGCCAGCAGCAGGGACAGGGTCGGTTCAGCCCTCCACTTT. This encodes CASSRDRVGSALHF.

This clone was observed a handful of times. J is TRBJ1-1 and V is TRBV21-1; TRBD1, the table's D call, lacks a check against the DNA. TRBV21-1 is reported as a pseudogene. This CDR3 is built from 16 residues. The CDR3 loop is CASSSREAGVNTEAFF. The CDR3 DNA reads TGTGCCAGCAGCTCCCGAGAAGCAGGGGTGAACACTGAAGCTTTCTTT.

This sequence joins TRBV27 and TRBJ1-2; maybe TRBD1 (5 bases). The CDR3 runs 19 residues. Germline V gene sequence: CDR1 MNHEY, CDR2 SMNVEV (reference sequence). V gave up 0 bases and J gave up 7 bases, with 27 bases separating them. CDR3 region: CASSLSPTRQSPLLGGYTF. DNA of the CDR3: TGTGCCAGCAGTTTATCGCCGACCAGACAGTCCCCGTTGCTAGGTGGCTACACCTTC.